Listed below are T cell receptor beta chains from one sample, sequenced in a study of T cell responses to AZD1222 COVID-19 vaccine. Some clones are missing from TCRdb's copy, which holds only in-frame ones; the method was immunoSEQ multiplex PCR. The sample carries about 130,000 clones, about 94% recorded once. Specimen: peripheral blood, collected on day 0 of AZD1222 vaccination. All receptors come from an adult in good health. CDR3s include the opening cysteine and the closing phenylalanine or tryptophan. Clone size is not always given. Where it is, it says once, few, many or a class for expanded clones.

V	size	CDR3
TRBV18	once	CASSPNPGSYEQYF
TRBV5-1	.	CASSSTMNTEAFF
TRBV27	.	CASSPTQTYGYTF
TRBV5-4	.	CASSLDTGLNTEAFF
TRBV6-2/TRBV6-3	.	CASSSRTGFDQPQHF
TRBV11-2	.	CASSLGVTLGNTIYF
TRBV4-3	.	CASSQEFGTALYEQYF
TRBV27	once	CASSLRGNQPQHF
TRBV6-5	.	CASSPLISNQPQHF
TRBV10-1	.	CASSEGDQGTQYF
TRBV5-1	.	CASSGTSGRAYEQYF
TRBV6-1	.	CASSEALIGSVGNEQFF
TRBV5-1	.	CASSLVDRGPYEQYF
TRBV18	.	CASSPDSLFGAFF
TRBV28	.	CASSFRGVGYTF
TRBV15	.	CATSRGTGLAVSYEQYF
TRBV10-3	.	CATRQGLDNEKLFF
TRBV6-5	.	CASNQGNRKTGELFF
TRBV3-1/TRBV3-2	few	CASSQGGPYEQYF
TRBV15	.	CATSRGGGQGFFYGYTF
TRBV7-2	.	CASSFAGHSYEQYF
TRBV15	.	CATRERGNYNEQFF